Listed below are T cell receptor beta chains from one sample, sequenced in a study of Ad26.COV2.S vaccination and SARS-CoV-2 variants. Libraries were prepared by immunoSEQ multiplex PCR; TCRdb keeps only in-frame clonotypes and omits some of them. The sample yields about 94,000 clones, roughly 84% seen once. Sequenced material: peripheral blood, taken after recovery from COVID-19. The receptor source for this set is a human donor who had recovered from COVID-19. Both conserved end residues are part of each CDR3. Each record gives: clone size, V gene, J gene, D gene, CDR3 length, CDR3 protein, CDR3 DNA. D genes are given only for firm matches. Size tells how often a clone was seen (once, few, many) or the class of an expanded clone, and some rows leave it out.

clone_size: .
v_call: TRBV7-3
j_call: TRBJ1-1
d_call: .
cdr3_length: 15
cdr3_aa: CASSLSPAMNTEAFF
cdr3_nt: TGTGCCAGCAGCTTAAGCCCGGCAATGAACACTGAAGCTTTCTTT

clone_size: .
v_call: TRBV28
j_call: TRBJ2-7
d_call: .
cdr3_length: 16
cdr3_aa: CASSFTPRSRPYEQYF
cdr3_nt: TGTGCCAGCAGTTTTACCCCCCGTTCCCGACCCTACGAGCAGTACTTC

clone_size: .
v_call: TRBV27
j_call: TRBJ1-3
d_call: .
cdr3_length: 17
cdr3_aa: CASSLLPLGEGGNTIYF
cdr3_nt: TGTGCCAGCAGTTTACTCCCGTTAGGCGAGGGTGGAAACACCATATATTTT

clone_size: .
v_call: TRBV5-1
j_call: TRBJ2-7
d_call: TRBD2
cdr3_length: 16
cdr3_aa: CASSLALAGGLYEQYF
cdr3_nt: TGCGCCAGCAGCTTGGCACTAGCGGGAGGGCTATACGAGCAGTACTTC

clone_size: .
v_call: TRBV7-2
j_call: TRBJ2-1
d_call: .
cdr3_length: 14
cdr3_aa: CASSAKGGWNEQFF
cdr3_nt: TGTGCCAGCAGCGCGAAAGGGGGTTGGAATGAGCAGTTCTTC

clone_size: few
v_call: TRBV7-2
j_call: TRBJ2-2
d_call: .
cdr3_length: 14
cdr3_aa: CASSPLSGNGELFF
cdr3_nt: TGTGCCAGCAGCCCCCTTTCGGGGAACGGGGAGCTGTTTTTT

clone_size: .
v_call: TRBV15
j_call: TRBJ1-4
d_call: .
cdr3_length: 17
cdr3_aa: CATSRSIGSTTNEKLFF
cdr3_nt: TGTGCCACCAGCAGGTCGATTGGGTCCACAACTAATGAAAAACTGTTTTTT

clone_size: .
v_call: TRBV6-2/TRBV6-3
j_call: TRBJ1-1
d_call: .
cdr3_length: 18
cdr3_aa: CASSYATGSSVGGTEAFF
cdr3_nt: TGTGCCAGCAGTTACGCTACCGGTTCCTCGGTGGGGGGGACTGAAGCTTTCTTT

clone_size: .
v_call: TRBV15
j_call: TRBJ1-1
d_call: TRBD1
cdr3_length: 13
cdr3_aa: CATRTGVNTEAFF
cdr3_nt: TGTGCCACCAGAACAGGGGTGAACACTGAAGCTTTCTTT

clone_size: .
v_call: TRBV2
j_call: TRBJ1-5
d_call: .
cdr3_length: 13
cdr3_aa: CASSRDNNQPQHF
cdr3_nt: TGTGCCAGCAGTAGGGACAACAATCAGCCCCAGCATTTT

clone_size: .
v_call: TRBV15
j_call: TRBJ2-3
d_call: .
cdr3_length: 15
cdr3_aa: CATPRQEKVSDTQYF
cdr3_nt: TGTGCCACCCCGCGACAGGAAAAAGTATCAGATACGCAGTATTTT

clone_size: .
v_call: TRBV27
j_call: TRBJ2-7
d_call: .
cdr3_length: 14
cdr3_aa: CASSFGRYSYEQYF
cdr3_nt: TGTGCCAGCAGTTTCGGGCGGTACTCCTACGAGCAGTACTTC

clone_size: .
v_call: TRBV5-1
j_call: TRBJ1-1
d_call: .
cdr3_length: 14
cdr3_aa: CASTFSPPGTEAFF
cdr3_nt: TGCGCCAGCACCTTTTCGCCCCCCGGGACAGAAGCTTTCTTT

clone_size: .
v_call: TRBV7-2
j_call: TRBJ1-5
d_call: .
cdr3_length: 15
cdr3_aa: CASSLVRQVGQPQHF
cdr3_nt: TGTGCCAGCAGCTTAGTCCGCCAGGTGGGGCAGCCCCAGCATTTT

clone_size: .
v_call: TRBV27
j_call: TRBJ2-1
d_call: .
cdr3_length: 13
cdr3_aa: CASSLTPDYDPFF
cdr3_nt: TGTGCCAGCAGTTTAACCCCGGACTATGATCCGTTCTTC

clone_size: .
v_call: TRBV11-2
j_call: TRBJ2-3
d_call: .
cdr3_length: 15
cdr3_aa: CASSLRGSPRDTQYF
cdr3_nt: TGTGCCAGCAGCTTACGGGGCAGCCCAAGAGATACGCAGTATTTT

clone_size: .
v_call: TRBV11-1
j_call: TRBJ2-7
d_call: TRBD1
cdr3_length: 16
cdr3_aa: CASSPPSGTEDYEQYF
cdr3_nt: TGTGCCAGCAGCCCCCCATCCGGGACAGAGGACTACGAGCAGTACTTC

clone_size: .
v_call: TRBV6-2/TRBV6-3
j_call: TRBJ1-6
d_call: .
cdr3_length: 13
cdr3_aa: CASSPFLTSSLHF
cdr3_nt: TGTGCCAGCAGCCCCTTCTTGACCAGTTCCCTCCACTTT

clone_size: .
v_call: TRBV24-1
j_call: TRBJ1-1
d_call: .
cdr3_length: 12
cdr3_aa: CATSLGNTEAFF
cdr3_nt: TGTGCCACCAGCCTAGGGAACACTGAAGCTTTCTTT

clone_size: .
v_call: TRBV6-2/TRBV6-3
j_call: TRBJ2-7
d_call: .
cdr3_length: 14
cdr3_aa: CASSYRHRVGEQYF
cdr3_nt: TGTGCCAGCAGTTACCGGCACAGGGTCGGCGAGCAGTACTTC

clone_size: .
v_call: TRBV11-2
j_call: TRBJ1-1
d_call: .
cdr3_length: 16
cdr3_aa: CASSLGVRATPTEAFF
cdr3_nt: TGTGCCAGCAGCTTAGGGGTACGAGCCACCCCCACTGAAGCTTTCTTT

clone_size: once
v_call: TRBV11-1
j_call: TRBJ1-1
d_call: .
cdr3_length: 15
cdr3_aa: CASSLGPFAYTEAFF
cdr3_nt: TGTGCCAGCAGCTTAGGACCCTTTGCGTACACTGAAGCTTTCTTT

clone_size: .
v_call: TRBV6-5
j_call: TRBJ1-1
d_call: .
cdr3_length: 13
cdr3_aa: CASSYREYTEAFF
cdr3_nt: TGTGCCAGCAGTTATCGAGAATACACTGAAGCTTTCTTT

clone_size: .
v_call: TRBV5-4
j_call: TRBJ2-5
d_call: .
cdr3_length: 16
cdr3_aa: CASSKVPRASQETQYF
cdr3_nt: TGTGCCAGCAGCAAGGTCCCAAGGGCTTCCCAAGAGACCCAGTACTTC

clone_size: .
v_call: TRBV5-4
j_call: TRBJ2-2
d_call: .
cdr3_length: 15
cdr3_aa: CASSLTGAPNWELFF
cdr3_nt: TGTGCCAGCAGCTTAACGGGAGCTCCTAACTGGGAGCTGTTTTTT

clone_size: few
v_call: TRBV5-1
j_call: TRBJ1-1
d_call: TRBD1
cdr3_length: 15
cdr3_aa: CASSMGQGIWTEAFF
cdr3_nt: TGCGCCAGCAGCATGGGACAGGGGATTTGGACTGAAGCTTTCTTT

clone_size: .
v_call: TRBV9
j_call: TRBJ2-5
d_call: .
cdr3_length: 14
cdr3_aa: CASSGGTLQETQYF
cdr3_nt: TGTGCCAGCAGCGGGGGGACTCTGCAAGAGACCCAGTACTTC

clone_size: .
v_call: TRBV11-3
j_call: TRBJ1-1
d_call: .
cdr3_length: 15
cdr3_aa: CASSPRSQGTGEPFF
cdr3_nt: TGTGCCAGCAGCCCGAGGTCGCAGGGAACCGGTGAACCTTTCTTT

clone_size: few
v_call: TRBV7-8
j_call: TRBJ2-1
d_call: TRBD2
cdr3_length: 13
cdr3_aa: CASSSRLANEQFF
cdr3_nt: TGTGCCAGCAGCTCCCGACTAGCGAATGAGCAGTTCTTC

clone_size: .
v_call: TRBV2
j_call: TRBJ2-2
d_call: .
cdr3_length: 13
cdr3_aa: CASSDEKAGELFF
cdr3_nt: TGTGCCAGCAGTGACGAAAAGGCCGGGGAGCTGTTTTTT

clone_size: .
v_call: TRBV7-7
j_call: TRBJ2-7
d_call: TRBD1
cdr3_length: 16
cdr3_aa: CASSLGGQGATYEQYF
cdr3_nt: TGTGCCAGCAGCTTAGGAGGACAGGGGGCAACCTACGAGCAGTACTTC

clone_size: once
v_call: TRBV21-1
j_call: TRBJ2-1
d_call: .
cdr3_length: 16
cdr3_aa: CASSSGGISSYNEQFF
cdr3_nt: TGTGCCAGCAGCTCGGGCGGGATAAGCTCCTACAATGAGCAGTTCTTC

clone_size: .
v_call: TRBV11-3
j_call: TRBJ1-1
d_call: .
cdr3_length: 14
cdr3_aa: CASSLGRGSAEAFF
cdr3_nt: TGTGCCAGCAGCCTCGGTAGGGGTTCCGCTGAAGCTTTCTTT

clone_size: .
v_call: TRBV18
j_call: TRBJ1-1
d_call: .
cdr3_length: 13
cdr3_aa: CASSPESGLGAFF
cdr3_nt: TGTGCCAGCTCACCAGAGTCAGGGCTTGGAGCTTTCTTT

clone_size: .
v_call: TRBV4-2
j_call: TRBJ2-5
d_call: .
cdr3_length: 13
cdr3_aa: CASRPGPGETQYF
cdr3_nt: TGTGCCAGCAGGCCAGGTCCGGGGGAGACCCAGTACTTC

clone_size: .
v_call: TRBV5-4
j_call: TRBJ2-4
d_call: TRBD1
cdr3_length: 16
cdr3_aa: CASSLEGARAKNIQYF
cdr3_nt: TGTGCCAGCAGCTTAGAGGGGGCTAGAGCCAAAAACATTCAGTACTTC

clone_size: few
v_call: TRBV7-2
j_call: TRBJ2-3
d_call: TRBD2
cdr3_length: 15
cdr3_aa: CASSVSSGGQDTQYF
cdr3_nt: TGTGCCAGCAGCGTCTCTAGCGGGGGGCAAGATACGCAGTATTTT

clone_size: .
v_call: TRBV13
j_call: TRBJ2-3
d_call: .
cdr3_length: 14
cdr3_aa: CASSPYLAPDTQYF
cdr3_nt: TGTGCCAGCAGCCCTTACCTAGCGCCAGATACGCAGTATTTT

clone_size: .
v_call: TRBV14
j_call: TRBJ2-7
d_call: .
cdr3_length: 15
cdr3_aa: CASSQESGSSYEQYF
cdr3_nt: TGTGCCAGCAGCCAAGAGAGCGGGTCGTCCTACGAGCAGTACTTC

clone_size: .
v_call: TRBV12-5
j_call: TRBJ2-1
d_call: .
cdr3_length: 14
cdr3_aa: CASGIQGGNNEQFF
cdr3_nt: TGTGCTAGTGGTATACAGGGCGGGAACAATGAGCAGTTCTTC

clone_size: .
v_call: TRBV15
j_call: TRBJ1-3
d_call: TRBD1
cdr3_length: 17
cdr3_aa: CATSRRKGQGSGNTIYF
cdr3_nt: TGTGCCACCAGCAGAAGAAAGGGACAGGGCTCTGGAAACACCATATATTTT

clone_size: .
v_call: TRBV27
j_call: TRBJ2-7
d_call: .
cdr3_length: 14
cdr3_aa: CASRMQGDAYEQYF
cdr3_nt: TGTGCCAGCAGAATGCAAGGGGACGCCTACGAGCAGTACTTC

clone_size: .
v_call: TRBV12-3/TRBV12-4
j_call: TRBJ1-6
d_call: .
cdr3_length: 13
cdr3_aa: CASSLGKNSPLHF
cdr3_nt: TGTGCCAGCAGTTTAGGGAAAAATTCACCCCTCCACTTT

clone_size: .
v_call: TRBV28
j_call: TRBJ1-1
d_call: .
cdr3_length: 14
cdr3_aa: CASSFVTQNTEAFF
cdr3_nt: TGTGCCAGCAGTTTTGTTACCCAAAACACTGAAGCTTTCTTT

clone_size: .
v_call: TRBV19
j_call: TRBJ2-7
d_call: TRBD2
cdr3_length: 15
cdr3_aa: CASSRSGSGSYEQYF
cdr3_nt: TGTGCCAGTAGCCGTAGCGGGAGTGGCTCCTACGAGCAGTACTTC

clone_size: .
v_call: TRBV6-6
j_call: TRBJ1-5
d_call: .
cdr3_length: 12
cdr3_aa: CASSPASQPQHF
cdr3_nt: TGTGCCAGCAGCCCCGCAAGTCAGCCCCAGCATTTT

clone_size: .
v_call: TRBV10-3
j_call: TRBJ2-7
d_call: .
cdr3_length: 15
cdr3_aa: CAISEQREINYEQYF
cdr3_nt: TGTGCCATCAGTGAGCAACGGGAGATTAACTACGAGCAGTACTTC

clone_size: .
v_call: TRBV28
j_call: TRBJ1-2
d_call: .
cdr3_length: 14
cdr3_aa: CASSSPGVNYGYTF
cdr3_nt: TGTGCCAGCAGCTCCCCAGGGGTGAACTATGGCTACACCTTC

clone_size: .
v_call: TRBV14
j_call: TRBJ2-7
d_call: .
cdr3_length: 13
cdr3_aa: CASSQVRGGEQYF
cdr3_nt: TGTGCCAGCAGCCAAGTCAGGGGGGGAGAGCAGTACTTC

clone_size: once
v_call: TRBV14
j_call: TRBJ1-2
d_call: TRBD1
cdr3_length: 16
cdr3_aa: CASSTRTGTGSYGYTF
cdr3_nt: TGTGCCAGCAGCACTCGTACCGGGACAGGGTCCTATGGCTACACCTTC

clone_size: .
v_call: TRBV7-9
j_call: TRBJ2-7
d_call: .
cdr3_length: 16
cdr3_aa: CASSLVGGRTTYEQYF
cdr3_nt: TGTGCCAGCAGCTTAGTTGGGGGGAGGACTACCTACGAGCAGTACTTC

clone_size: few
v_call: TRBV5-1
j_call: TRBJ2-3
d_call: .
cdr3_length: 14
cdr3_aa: CASSLAQSTDTQYF
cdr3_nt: TGCGCCAGCAGCTTGGCGCAGAGCACAGATACGCAGTATTTT

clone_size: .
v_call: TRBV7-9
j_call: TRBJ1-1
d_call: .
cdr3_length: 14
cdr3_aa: CASSFSDLNTEAFF
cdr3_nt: TGTGCCAGCAGCTTTTCGGATCTAAACACTGAAGCTTTCTTT

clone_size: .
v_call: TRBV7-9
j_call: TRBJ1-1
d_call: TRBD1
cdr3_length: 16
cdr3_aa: CASSGGQGVKNTEAFF
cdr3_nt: TGTGCCAGCAGCGGGGGACAGGGAGTCAAGAACACTGAAGCTTTCTTT

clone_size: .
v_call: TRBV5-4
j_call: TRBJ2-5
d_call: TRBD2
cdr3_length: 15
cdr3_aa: CASSLLAGGGETQYF
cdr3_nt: TGTGCCAGCAGCTTGTTAGCGGGAGGCGGAGAGACCCAGTACTTC

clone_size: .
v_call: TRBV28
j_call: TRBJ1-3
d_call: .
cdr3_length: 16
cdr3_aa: CATYRAGGVAGNTIYF
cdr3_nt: TGTGCCACCTACAGGGCAGGTGGAGTTGCTGGAAACACCATATATTTT